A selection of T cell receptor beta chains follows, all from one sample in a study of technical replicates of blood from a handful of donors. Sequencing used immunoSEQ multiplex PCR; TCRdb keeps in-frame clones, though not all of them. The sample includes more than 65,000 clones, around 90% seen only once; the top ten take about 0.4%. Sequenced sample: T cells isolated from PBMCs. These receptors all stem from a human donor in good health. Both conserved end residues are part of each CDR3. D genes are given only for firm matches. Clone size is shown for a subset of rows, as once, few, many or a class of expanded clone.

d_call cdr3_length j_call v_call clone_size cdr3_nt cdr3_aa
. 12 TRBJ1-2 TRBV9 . TGTGCCAGCAGCGATCAGGGTCATGGCTACACCTTC CASSDQGHGYTF
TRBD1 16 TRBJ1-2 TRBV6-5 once TGTGCCAGCAGTTACTCGACCGGGACAGCACGATATGGCTACACCTTC CASSYSTGTARYGYTF
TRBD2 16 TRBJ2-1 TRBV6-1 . TGTGCCAGCAGTGAATATGGCGGGAGGACCTACAATGAGCAGTTCTTC CASSEYGGRTYNEQFF
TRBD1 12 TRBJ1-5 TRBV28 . TGTGCCAGCAGTCAACAGGGGTCGCCCCAGCATTTT CASSQQGSPQHF
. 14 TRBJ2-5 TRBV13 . TGTGCCAGCAGCCCCGGGGGAGTCTGGGAGACCCAGTACTTC CASSPGGVWETQYF
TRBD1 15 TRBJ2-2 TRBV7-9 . TGTGCCAGCAGCACGGGACAGGCGAACACCGGGGAGCTGTTTTTT CASSTGQANTGELFF
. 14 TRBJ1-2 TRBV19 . TGTGCCAGTACCACGCGGGGGGGCGACTATGGCTACACCTTC CASTTRGGDYGYTF
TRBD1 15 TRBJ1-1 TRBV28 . TGTGCCAGCAGCCCGACAGGGATCCCGGGCACTGAAGCTTTCTTT CASSPTGIPGTEAFF
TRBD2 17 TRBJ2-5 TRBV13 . TGTGCCAGCAGCTTAGGGGAAGTCGGGACTAGCCAAGAGACCCAGTACTTC CASSLGEVGTSQETQYF
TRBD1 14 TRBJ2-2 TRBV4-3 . TGCGCCAGCAGGACAGGGGGCTTCACCGGGGAGCTGTTTTTT CASRTGGFTGELFF
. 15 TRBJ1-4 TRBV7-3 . TGTGCCAGCAGCCCCGGACAGATCACTAATGAAAAACTGTTTTTT CASSPGQITNEKLFF
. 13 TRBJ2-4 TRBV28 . TGTGCCAGCAGTTTAAGTAGAACAAACATTCAGTACTTC CASSLSRTNIQYF
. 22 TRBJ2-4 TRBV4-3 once TGCGCCAGCAGCCAAGATAGCTCCTCTAGACCGGGACAAATAATAGCCAAAAACATTCAGTACTTC CASSQDSSSRPGQIIAKNIQYF
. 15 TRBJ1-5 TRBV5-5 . TGTGCCAGCAGCTTGGCCGCGGAGTACAATCAGCCCCAGCATTTT CASSLAAEYNQPQHF
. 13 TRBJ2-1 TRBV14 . TGTGCCAGCAGTTATACTAGATACAATGAGCAGTTCTTC CASSYTRYNEQFF
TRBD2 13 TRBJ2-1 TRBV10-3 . TGTGCCACCGGGACTAGCGGGAGTAGTGAGCAGTTCTTC CATGTSGSSEQFF
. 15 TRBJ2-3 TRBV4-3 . TGCGCCAGCAGCCAACGGGGGAGTATAACAGATACGCAGTATTTT CASSQRGSITDTQYF